This TCR beta chain was sequenced for a study of CD8 T cells in ankylosing spondylitis. This CDR3 is 12 amino acids long. Trimming shortened V by 6 bases and J by 6 bases, and 12 bases separated the two germline ends. Germline V gene sequence: CDR1 SEHNR, CDR2 FQNEAQ (reference sequence). MiXCR was run by TCRdb on the 5' RACE reads, yielding one entry per CDR3 protein. The sample includes roughly 160,000 distinct CDR3 sequences, approximately 9% of them seen just once. This clonotype was seen many times. The chain carries TRBV7-9 and TRBJ2-7; a possible D gene is TRBD2 (5 bases). The TCR was taken from a female donor with ankylosing spondylitis or in good health (not recorded which). The sequenced sample consisted of blood, either unsorted or a sorted T cell fraction (not recorded which). DNA of the CDR3: TGTGCCAGCAGACATTCCCGGGGCGAGCAGTACTTC. As protein: CASRHSRGEQYF.